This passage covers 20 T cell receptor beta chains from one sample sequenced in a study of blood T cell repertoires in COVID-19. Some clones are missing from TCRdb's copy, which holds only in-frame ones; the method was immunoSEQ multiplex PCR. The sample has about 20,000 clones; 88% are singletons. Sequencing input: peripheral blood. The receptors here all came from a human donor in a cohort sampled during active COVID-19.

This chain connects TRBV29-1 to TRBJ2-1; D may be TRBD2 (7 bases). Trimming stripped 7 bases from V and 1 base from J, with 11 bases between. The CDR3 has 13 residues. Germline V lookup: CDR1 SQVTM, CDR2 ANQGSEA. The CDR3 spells CSAGGRSYNEQFF. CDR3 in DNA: TGCAGCGCGGGGGGCCGGTCCTACAATGAGCAGTTCTTC.

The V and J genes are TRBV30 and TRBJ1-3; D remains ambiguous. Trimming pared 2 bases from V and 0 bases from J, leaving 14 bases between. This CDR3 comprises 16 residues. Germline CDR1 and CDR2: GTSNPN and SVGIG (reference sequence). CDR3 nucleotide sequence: TGTGCCTGGAGTCAGTACATGGGGAGCTCTGGAAACACCATATATTTT. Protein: CAWSQYMGSSGNTIYF.

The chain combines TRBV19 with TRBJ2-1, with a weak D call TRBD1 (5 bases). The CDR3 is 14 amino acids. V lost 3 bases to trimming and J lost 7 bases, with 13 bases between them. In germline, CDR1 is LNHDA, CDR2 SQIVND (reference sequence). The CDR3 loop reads CASSMDRRANEQFF. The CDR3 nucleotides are TGTGCCAGTAGTATGGATCGCAGGGCTAATGAGCAGTTCTTC.

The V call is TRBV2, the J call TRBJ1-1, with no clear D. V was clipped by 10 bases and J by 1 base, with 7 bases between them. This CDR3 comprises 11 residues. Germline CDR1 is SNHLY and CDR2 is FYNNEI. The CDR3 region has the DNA TGTGCCAACTCGGGGAACACTGAAGCTTTCTTT. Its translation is CANSGNTEAFF.

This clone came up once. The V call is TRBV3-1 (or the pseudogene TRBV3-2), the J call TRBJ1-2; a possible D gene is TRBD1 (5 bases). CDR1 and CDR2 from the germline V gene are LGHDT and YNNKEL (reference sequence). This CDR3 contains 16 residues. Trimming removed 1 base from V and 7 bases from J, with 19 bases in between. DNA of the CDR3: TGTGCCAGCAGCCAAGGGCAGGGTATATTCTCGCGTGGCTACACCTTC. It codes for CASSQGQGIFSRGYTF.

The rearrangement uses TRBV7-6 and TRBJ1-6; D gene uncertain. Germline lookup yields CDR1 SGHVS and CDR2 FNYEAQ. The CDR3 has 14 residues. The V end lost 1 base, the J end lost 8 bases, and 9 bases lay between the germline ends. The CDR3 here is CASSLDSSDSPLHF. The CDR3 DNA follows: TGTGCCAGCAGCTTAGACTCTTCGGATTCACCCCTCCACTTT.

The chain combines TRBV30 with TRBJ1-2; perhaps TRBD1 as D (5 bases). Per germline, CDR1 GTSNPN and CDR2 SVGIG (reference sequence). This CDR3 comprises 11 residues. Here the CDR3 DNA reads TGTCTGGGGCAGAAAAACTATGGCTACACCTTC. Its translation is CLGQKNYGYTF.

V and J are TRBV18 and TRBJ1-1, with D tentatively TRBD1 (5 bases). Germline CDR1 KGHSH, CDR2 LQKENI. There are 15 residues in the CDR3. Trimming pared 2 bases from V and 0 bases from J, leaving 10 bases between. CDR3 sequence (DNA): TGTGCCAGCTCACCATGGCGGGGCGTGAACACTGAAGCTTTCTTT. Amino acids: CASSPWRGVNTEAFF.

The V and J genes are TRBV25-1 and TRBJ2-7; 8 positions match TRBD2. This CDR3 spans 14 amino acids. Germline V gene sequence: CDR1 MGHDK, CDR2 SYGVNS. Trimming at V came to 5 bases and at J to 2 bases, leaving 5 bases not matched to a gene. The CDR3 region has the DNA TGTGCCAGCAGTACACCGGGACTAGCCTACGAGCAGTACTTC. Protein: CASSTPGLAYEQYF.

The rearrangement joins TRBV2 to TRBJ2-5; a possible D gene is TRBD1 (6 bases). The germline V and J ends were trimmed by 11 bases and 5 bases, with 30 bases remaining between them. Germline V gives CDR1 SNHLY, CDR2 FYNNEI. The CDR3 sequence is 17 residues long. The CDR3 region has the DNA TGTGCCTCCGACCAATCGGACAGTACTACCGCTGGGGAGACCCAGTACTTC. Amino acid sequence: CASDQSDSTTAGETQYF.

This CDR3 reads CASSPRDRGYEQYF. In DNA, the CDR3 is TGCGCCAGCAGCCCCCGGGACAGGGGGTACGAGCAGTACTTC. The chain combines TRBV5-1 with TRBJ2-7; TRBD1 aligns across 11 bases. Losses at the gene ends were 4 bases for V and 4 bases for J; bases not matched to a gene: 4. The CDR3 has 14 amino acids. Germline CDR1 and CDR2: SGHRS and YFSETQ.

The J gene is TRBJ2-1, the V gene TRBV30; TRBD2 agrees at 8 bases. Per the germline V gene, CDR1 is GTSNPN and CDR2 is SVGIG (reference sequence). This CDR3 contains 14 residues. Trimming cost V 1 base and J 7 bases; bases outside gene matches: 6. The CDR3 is CAWSERGGYNEQFF. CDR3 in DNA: TGTGCCTGGAGTGAACGGGGGGGCTATAATGAGCAGTTCTTC.

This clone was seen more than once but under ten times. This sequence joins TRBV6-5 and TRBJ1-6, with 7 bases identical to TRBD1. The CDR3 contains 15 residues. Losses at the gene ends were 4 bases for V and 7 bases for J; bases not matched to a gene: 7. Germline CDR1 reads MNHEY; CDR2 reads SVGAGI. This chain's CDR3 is CASSSTGADNSPLHF. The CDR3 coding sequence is TGTGCCAGCAGTTCCACAGGGGCGGACAATTCACCCCTCCACTTT.

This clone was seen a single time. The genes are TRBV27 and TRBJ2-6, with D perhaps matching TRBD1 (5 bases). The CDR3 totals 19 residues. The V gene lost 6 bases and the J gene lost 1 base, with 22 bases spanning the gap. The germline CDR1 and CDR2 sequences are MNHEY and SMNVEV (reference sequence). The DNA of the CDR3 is TGTGCCAGCAGATTAAAACCGACAGCAGGAACTTCTGGGGCCAACGTCCTGACTTTC. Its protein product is CASRLKPTAGTSGANVLTF.

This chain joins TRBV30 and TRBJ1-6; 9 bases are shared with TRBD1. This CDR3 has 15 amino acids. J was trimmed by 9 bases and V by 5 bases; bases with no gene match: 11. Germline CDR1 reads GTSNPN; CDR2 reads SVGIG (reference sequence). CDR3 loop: CAWGTGTGLGSPLHF. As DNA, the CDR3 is TGTGCCTGGGGTACCGGGACAGGGCTTGGTTCACCCCTCCACTTT.

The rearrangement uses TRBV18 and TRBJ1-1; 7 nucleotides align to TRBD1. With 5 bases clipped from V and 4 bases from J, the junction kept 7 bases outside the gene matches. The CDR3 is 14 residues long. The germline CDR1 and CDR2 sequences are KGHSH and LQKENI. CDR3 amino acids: CASSMRDRLTEAFF. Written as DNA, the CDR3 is TGTGCCAGCTCAATGAGGGACAGACTCACTGAAGCTTTCTTT.

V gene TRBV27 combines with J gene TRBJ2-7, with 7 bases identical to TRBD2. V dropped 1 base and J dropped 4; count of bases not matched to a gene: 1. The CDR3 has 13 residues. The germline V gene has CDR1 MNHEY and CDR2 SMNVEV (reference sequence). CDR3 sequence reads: CASSLWGGYEQYF. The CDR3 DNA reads TGTGCCAGCAGTTTATGGGGGGGGTACGAGCAGTACTTC.

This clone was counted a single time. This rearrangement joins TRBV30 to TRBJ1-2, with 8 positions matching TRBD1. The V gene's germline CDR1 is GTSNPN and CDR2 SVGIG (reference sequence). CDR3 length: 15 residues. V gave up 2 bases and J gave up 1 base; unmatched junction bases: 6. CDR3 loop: CAWSSRQGYNYGYTF. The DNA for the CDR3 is TGTGCCTGGAGTTCGAGACAGGGGTATAACTATGGCTACACCTTC.

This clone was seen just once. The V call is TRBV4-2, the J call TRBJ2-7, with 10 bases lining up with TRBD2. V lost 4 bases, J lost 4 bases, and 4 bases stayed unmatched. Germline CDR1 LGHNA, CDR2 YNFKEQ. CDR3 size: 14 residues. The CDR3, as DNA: TGTGCCAGCAGCCGAAGCGGGGGGGATTACGAGCAGTACTTC. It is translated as CASSRSGGDYEQYF.

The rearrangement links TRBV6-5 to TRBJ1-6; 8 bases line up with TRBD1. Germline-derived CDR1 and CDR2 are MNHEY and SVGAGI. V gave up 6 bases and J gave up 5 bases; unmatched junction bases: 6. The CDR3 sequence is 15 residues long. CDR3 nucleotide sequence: TGTGCCAGCAGCTCAGGGGGCGTAAATAATTCACCCCTCCACTTT. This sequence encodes CASSSGGVNNSPLHF.